This T cell receptor (beta chain) was observed in a study of cytomegalovirus exposure and HLA in healthy donors. Amplification used 60 Vbeta primers and 13 Jbeta primers. Only in-frame clones appear in the TCRdb table, and some are missing; sequencing was by immunoSEQ multiplex PCR. The sample carries about 160,000 clones, less than 90% recorded once. Study results and caveats: TRBV6-2, TRBV6-3 and some other V segments were unresolvable in 87-base-pair reads.

Regarding this clone: Antigen specificity is unknown.

Germline trimming cut 6 bases from V and 7 bases from J; bases unmatched to any gene: 11. Germline V gene data show CDR1 as MNHEY and CDR2 as SVGAGI. This CDR3 is built from 15 residues. The clonotype comes from a woman in her fifties or sixties in good health and CMV-seropositive. V gene TRBV6-5 combines with J gene TRBJ2-3, with TRBD1 matching 9 bases. What was sequenced was PBMCs. The CDR3 DNA reads as TGTGCCAGCAGACCCCCCACAGGGGGCGCAAATACGCAGTATTTT. Translated, it gives CASRPPTGGANTQYF.